This entry describes one T cell receptor beta chain. Investigators profiled TCR beta VDJ and CDR3 from genomic DNA template. TCRdb reprocessed the reads with MiXCR, giving one entry per CDR3 protein. Of 150,000 to 170,000 distinct CDR3 sequences in the sample, approximately 52% were seen once. Patients who underwent sequencing had shown CD8+CD57+ cell expansion by flow cytometry. All patients had severe acquired aplastic anemia. The data stem from a study of CD8+CD57+ T cells in acquired aplastic anemia. The V segment lost 1 base and the J segment 2 bases; nucleotides outside the gene matches: 10. Per the germline V gene, CDR1 is SQVTM and CDR2 is ANQGSEA. The CDR3 is made up of 16 amino acids.

The sequence was collected from a human donor with aplastic anemia. The gene calls are TRBV29-1 and TRBJ2-7, with 8 bases that match TRBD2. Sequenced: sorted CD4+, CD8+, or CD8+CD57+ T cells (not recorded which) from PBMCs. CDR3 residues: CSVEGTSSQDPYEQYF. The DNA of the CDR3 is TGCAGCGTTGAAGGGACTAGCAGCCAAGACCCCTACGAGCAGTACTTC.